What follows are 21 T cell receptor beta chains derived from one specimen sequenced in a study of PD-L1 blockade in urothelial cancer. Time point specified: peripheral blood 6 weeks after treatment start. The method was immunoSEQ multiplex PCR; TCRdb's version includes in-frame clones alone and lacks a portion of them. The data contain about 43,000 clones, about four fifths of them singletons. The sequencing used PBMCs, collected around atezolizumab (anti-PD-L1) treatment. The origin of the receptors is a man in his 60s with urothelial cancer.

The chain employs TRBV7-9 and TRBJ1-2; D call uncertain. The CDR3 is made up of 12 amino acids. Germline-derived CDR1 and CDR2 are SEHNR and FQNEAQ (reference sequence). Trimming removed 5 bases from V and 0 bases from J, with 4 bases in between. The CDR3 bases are TGTGCCAGCAGCCAGACTAACTATGGCTACACCTTC. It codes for CASSQTNYGYTF.

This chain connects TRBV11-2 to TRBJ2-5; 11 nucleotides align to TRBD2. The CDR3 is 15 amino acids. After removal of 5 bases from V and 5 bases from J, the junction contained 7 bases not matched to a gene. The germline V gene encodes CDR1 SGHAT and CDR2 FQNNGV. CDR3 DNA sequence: TGTGCCAGCAGCACGTTAGCGGGGGGGCGGGAGACCCAGTACTTC. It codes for CASSTLAGGRETQYF.

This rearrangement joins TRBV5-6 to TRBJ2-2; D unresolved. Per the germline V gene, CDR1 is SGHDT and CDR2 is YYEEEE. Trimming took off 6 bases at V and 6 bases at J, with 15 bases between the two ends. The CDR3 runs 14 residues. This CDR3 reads CASNAIRLSGELFF. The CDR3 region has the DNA TGTGCCAGCAACGCGATAAGATTGTCCGGGGAGCTGTTTTTT. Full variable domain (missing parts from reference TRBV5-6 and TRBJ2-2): DAGVTQSPTHLIKTRGQQVTLRCSPKSGHDTVSWYQQALGQGPQFIFQYYEEEERQRGNFPDRFSGHQFPNYSSELNVNALLLGDSALYLCASNAIRLSGELFFGEGSRLTVL.

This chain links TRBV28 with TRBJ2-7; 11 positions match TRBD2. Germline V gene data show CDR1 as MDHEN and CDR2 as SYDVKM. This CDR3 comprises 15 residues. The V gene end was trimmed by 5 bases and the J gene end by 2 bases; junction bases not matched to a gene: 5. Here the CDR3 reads CASSPGLAATYEQYF. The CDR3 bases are TGTGCCAGCAGTCCGGGACTAGCGGCAACCTACGAGCAGTACTTC.

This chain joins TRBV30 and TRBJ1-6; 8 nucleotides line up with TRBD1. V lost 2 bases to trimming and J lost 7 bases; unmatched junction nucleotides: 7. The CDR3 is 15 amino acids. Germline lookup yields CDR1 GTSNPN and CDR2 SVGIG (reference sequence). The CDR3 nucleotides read TGTGCCTGGAGTCCCTCGACAGGGGAAAATTCACCCCTCCACTTT. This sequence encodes CAWSPSTGENSPLHF.

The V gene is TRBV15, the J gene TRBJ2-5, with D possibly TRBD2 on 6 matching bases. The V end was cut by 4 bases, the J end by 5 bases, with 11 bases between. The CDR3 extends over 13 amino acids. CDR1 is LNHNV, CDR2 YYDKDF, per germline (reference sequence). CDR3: CATSKDGGETQYF. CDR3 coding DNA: TGTGCCACCAGCAAGGATGGAGGGGAGACCCAGTACTTC.

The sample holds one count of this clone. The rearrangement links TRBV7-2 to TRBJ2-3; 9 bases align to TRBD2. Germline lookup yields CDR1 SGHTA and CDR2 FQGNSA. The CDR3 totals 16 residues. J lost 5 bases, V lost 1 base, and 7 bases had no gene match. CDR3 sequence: CASSLVPGLALDTQYF. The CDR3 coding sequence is TGTGCCAGCAGCTTAGTTCCAGGACTAGCGTTAGATACGCAGTATTTT.

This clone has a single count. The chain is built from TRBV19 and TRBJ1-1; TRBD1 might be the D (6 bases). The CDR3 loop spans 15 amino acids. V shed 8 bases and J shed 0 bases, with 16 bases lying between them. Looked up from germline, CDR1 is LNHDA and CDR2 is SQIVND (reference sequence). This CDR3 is CASSGHLGVNTEAFF. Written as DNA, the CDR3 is TGTGCCAGTTCGGGACATTTGGGGGTGAACACTGAAGCTTTCTTT.

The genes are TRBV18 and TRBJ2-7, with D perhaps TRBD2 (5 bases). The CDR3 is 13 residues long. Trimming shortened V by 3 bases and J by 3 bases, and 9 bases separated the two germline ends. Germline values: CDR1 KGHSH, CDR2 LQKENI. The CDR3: CASSPPADYEQYF. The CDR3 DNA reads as TGTGCCAGCTCACCCCCAGCGGACTACGAGCAGTACTTC.

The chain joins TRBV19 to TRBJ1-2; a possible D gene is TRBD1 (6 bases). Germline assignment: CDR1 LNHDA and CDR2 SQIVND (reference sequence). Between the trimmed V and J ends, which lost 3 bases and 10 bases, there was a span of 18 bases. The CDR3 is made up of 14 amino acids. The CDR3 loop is CASSMSTGSMVYTF. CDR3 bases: TGTGCCAGTAGTATGTCCACAGGGAGTATGGTCTACACCTTC.

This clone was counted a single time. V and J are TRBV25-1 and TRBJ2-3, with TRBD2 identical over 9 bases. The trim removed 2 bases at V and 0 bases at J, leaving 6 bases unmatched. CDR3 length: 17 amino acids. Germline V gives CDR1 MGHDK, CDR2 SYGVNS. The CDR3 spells CASSEEGLALSTDTQYF. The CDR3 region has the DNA TGTGCCAGCAGTGAAGAAGGACTAGCGCTTAGCACAGATACGCAGTATTTT. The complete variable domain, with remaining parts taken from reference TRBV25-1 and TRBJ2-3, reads EADIYQTPRYLVIGTGKKITLECSQTMGHDKMYWYQQDPGMELHLIHYSYGVNSTEKGDLSSESTVSRIRTEHFPLTLESARPSHTSQYLCASSEEGLALSTDTQYFGPGTRLTVL.

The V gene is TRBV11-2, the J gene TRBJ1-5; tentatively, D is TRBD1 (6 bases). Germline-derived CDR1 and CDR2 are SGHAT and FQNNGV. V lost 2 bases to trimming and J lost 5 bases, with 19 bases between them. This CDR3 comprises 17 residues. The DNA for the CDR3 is TGTGCCAGCAGCTTACTGCAGGGGCTAATCAGCGATCAGCCCCAGCATTTT. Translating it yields CASSLLQGLISDQPQHF.

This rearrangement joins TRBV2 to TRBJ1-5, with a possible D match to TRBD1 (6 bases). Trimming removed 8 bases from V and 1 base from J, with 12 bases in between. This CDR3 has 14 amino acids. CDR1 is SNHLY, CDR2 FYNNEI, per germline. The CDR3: CASGGGQSNQPQHF. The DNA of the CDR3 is TGTGCCAGCGGGGGCGGGCAGAGCAATCAGCCCCAGCATTTT.

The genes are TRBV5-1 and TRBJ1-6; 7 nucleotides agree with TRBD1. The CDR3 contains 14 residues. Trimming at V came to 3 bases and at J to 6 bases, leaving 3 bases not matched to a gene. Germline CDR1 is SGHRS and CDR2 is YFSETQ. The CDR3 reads CASSSGTVNSPLHF. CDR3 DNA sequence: TGCGCCAGCAGCTCTGGGACAGTTAATTCACCCCTCCACTTT.

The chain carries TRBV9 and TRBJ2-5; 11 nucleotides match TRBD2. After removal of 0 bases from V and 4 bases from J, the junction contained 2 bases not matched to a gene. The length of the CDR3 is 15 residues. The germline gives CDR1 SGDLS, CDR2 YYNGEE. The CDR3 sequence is CASSVGLAGGETQYF. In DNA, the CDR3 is TGTGCCAGCAGCGTAGGGCTAGCGGGGGGAGAGACCCAGTACTTC. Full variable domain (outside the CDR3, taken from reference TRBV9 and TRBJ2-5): DSGVTQTPKHLITATGQRVTLRCSPRSGDLSVYWYQQSLDQGLQFLIQYYNGEERAKGNILERFSAQQFPDLHSELNLSSLELGDSALYFCASSVGLAGGETQYFGPGTRLLVL.

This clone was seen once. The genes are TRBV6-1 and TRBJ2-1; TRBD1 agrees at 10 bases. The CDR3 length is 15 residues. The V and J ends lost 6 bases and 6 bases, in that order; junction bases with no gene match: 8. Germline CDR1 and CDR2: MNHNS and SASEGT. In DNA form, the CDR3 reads TGTGCCAGCAGCGAACCGGGACAGGGGTCCAATGAGCAGTTCTTC. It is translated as CASSEPGQGSNEQFF.

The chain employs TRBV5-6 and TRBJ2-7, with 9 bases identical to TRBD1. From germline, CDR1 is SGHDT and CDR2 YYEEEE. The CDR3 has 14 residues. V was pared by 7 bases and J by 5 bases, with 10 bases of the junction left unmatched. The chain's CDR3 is CASPFGQGLHEQYF. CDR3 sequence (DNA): TGTGCCAGCCCCTTTGGACAGGGGCTCCACGAGCAGTACTTC.

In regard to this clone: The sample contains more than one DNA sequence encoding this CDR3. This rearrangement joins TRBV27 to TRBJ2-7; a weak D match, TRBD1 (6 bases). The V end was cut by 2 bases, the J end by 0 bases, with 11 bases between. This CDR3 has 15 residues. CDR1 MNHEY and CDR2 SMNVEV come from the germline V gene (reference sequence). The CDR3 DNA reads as TGTGCCAGCAGTTTAAGTGGGGGCCCCTCCTACGAGCAGTACTTC. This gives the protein CASSLSGGPSYEQYF.

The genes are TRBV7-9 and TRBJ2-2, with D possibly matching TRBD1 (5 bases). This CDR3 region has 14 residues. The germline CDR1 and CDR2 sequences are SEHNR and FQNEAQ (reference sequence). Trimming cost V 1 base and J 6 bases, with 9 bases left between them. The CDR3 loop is CASSLEQVAGELFF. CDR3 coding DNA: TGTGCCAGCAGCTTAGAACAGGTGGCCGGGGAGCTGTTTTTT.

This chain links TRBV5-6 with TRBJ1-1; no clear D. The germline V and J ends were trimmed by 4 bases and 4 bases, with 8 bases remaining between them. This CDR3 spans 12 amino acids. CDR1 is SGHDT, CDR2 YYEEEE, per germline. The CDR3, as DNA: TGTGCCAGCAGCCACACGTCCACTGAAGCTTTCTTT. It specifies CASSHTSTEAFF.

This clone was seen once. CDR3 bases: TGTGCCAGCTCTGGGACTAGCGGGCTTTCCTACGAGCAGTACTTC. Translation: CASSGTSGLSYEQYF. The chain links TRBV6-1 to TRBJ2-7, with 12 bases lining up with TRBD2. After removal of 8 bases from V and 1 base from J, the junction contained 6 bases not matched to a gene. Germline CDR1 MNHNS, CDR2 SASEGT. This CDR3 region has 15 residues.